The entry below describes one T cell receptor (beta chain). Its cognate antigen is unknown. The data derive from a study of response to subunit inactivated influenza vaccine. Points from the study as a whole: The authors put forward the suggestion that each seasonal influenza vaccination may bring in only a limited number of new T cells.

The CDR3 spans 15 residues. CDR1 MNHNS and CDR2 SASEGT come from the germline V gene. J was trimmed by 0 bases and V by 6 bases; bases with no gene match: 4. TCRdb independently ran MiXCR on the RT-PCR reads; one entry per CDR3 protein. The table records 500,000 to 600,000 distinct CDR3 sequences, 11% to 15% of them present only once. This chain joins TRBV6-1 and TRBJ2-1; 8 bases are a match to TRBD2. This specimen consisted of PBMCs from blood, obtained 11 to 12 days after vaccination. The receptor's source is a man aged 45-65 years who received an inactivated influenza vaccine. DNA of the CDR3: TGTGCCAGCAGGGACAGCGGGAGCTCCTACAATGAGCAGTTCTTC. Residues: CASRDSGSSYNEQFF.